Shown below are 30 T cell receptor beta chains from a single sample sequenced in a study of shared clonotypes between healthy human individuals. TCRdb keeps only in-frame clones here, not all; method: immunoSEQ multiplex PCR. The data contain about 870,000 clones, about 91% of them singletons. Naive CD8 cells lacked CD45RO and underwent positive selection for CCR7, leaving out terminally differentiated effector memory CD45RA+ cells. Sequenced: naive CD8+ T cells sorted from blood. Receptors originate from a man younger than 40 in good health.

The chain has TRBV27 and TRBJ2-7; 8 nucleotides match TRBD2. The CDR3 is made up of 15 amino acids. V shed 6 bases, J shed 5 bases, and the junction held 12 bases outside the gene matches. The V gene's germline CDR1 is MNHEY and CDR2 SMNVEV (reference sequence). The CDR3 is CASSRIGTSVHEQYF. The CDR3 DNA reads TGTGCCAGCAGCCGGATAGGGACTAGTGTCCACGAGCAGTACTTC.

V usage is TRBV15 and J usage is TRBJ2-7, with no clear D. V lost 4 bases and J 2 bases, leaving 12 bases between the germline ends. CDR3 size: 14 residues. Germline assignment: CDR1 LNHNV and CDR2 YYDKDF (reference sequence). In nucleotides, the CDR3 is TGTGCCACCAGCAATAACAAGAAACCCTACGAGCAGTACTTC. It translates to CATSNNKKPYEQYF.

The rearrangement links TRBV25-1 to TRBJ1-1; 9 bases align to TRBD1. The CDR3 has 16 residues. V dropped 3 bases and J dropped 5; count of bases not matched to a gene: 10. Germline V lookup: CDR1 MGHDK, CDR2 SYGVNS. CDR3 DNA: TGTGCCAGCAGTGATCCCAAGACAGGGGGGTATACTGAAGCTTTCTTT. Residues: CASSDPKTGGYTEAFF.

The CDR3 sequence: CASGGSDTGELFF. For the CDR3, the DNA is TGTGCCTCAGGCGGGAGTGACACCGGGGAGCTGTTTTTT. The gene calls are TRBV13 and TRBJ2-2; 7 positions agree with TRBD2. The CDR3 loop spans 13 amino acids. CDR1 PRHDT and CDR2 FYEKMQ come from the germline V gene (reference sequence). V was clipped by 11 bases and J by 3 bases; unmatched bases: 6. The full variable domain, rest sourced from reference TRBV13 and TRBJ2-2, is AAGVIQSPRHLIKEKRETATLKCYPIPRHDTVYWYQQGPGQDPQFLISFYEKMQSDKGSIPDRFSAQQFSDYHSELNMSSLELGDSALYFCASGGSDTGELFFGEGSRLTVL.

V is TRBV4-1 and J is TRBJ2-7; D tentatively reads TRBD1 or TRBD2 (5 bases each). CDR1 is MGHRA and CDR2 is YSYEKL in the germline V gene. V shed 4 bases and J shed 2 bases, with 15 bases lying between them. The CDR3 extends over 15 amino acids. The DNA of the CDR3 is TGCGCCAGCAGCCCAAGGGAGCCGGGACCCTACGAGCAGTACTTC. The encoded protein is CASSPREPGPYEQYF.

The genes are TRBV2 and TRBJ2-7; D could derive from TRBD1 or TRBD2 (5 bases each). Trimming took 2 bases from V and 0 from J, leaving 14 bases between them. The CDR3 is 16 residues long. Germline V gives CDR1 SNHLY, CDR2 FYNNEI. Written as DNA, the CDR3 is TGTGCCAGCAGTGAATGGGGACGTCTGGCCTCCTACGAGCAGTACTTC. It specifies CASSEWGRLASYEQYF.

The rearrangement uses TRBV28 and TRBJ1-5; possible D gene TRBD1, 6 bases. Per germline, CDR1 MDHEN and CDR2 SYDVKM. The CDR3 sequence is 14 residues long. Trimming cost V 2 bases and J 7 bases, with 12 bases left between them. The DNA for the CDR3 is TGTGCCAGCAGTTTAAGGGGGGTAGGGCAGCCCCAGCATTTT. Encoded protein: CASSLRGVGQPQHF.

The chain combines TRBV2 with TRBJ2-3, with 10 nucleotides matching TRBD1. V lost 6 bases to trimming and J lost 5 bases; unmatched junction nucleotides: 5. Germline CDR1 reads SNHLY; CDR2 reads FYNNEI. This CDR3 is 14 amino acids long. CDR3 nucleotides: TGTGCCAGCAGCCCGGGACAGGGGTTAGATACGCAGTATTTT. Protein sequence: CASSPGQGLDTQYF.

The rearrangement uses TRBV5-6 and TRBJ2-3, with 9 nucleotides matching TRBD1. V lost 3 bases, J lost 4 bases, and 9 bases stayed unmatched. Germline CDR1 SGHDT, CDR2 YYEEEE. This CDR3 is 16 amino acids long. The CDR3 is CASSYRTGEVADTQYF. CDR3 nucleotide sequence: TGTGCCAGCAGCTATAGGACAGGGGAAGTTGCAGATACGCAGTATTTT.

The chain is built from TRBV27 and TRBJ1-5, with D perhaps TRBD1 (6 bases). CDR1 MNHEY and CDR2 SMNVEV come from the germline V gene (reference sequence). V lost 2 bases to trimming and J lost 5 bases, with 10 bases between them. The CDR3 is 14 amino acids. The CDR3 sequence: CASSLKGGYQPQHF. CDR3 nucleotides: TGTGCCAGCAGTTTAAAGGGGGGCTATCAGCCCCAGCATTTT.

This chain connects TRBV5-1 to TRBJ1-4; the D is unclear. Between the trimmed V and J ends, which lost 0 bases and 7 bases, there was a span of 13 bases. CDR3 length equals 15 residues. Germline V lookup: CDR1 SGHRS, CDR2 YFSETQ. CDR3 sequence (DNA): TGCGCCAGCAGCTTGGTCCCGGGAGGATTTGAAAAACTGTTTTTT. It codes for CASSLVPGGFEKLFF.

Concerning this clone itself: Other DNA sequences in this sample translate to the same CDR3. J is TRBJ2-7 and V is TRBV19; D is uncertain. The CDR3 loop spans 13 amino acids. Trimming stripped 2 bases from V and 2 bases from J, with 7 bases between. The germline gives CDR1 LNHDA, CDR2 SQIVND (reference sequence). The CDR3 DNA reads as TGTGCCAGTAGTATAAGGGAAGCCTACGAGCAGTACTTC. It specifies CASSIREAYEQYF.

The chain joins TRBV4-1 to TRBJ2-2, with D perhaps given as TRBD1 or TRBD2 (6 bases each). CDR1 and CDR2 (germline): MGHRA, YSYEKL. V lost 3 bases and J lost 6, with 14 bases in between. The CDR3 spans 15 residues. The CDR3 coding sequence is TGCGCCAGCAGCCAGACTCCTGGGGGGCCCGGGGAGCTGTTTTTT. Its protein product is CASSQTPGGPGELFF.

The gene calls are TRBV27 and TRBJ2-1; possibly TRBD2 for D (6 bases). This CDR3 is 13 amino acids long. Looked up from germline, CDR1 is MNHEY and CDR2 is SMNVEV (reference sequence). Deletions cut 3 bases from V and 6 bases from J, with 9 bases between. CDR3 sequence (DNA): TGTGCCAGCAGTTTGGGGGGTCTCAATGAGCAGTTCTTC. It is translated as CASSLGGLNEQFF.

The chain links TRBV6-1 to TRBJ2-7, with D unresolved. In germline, CDR1 is MNHNS, CDR2 SASEGT. The CDR3 has 15 amino acids. V was trimmed by 7 bases and J by 1 base, leaving 17 bases between them. CDR3 sequence: CASTVVGRFSYEQYF. The DNA for the CDR3 is TGTGCCAGCACCGTTGTGGGCAGGTTTTCCTACGAGCAGTACTTC.

The chain employs TRBV10-3 and TRBJ2-1, with D maybe TRBD2 (6 bases). With 2 bases removed from V and 5 bases from J, the gap between germline ends came to 16 bases. This CDR3 contains 16 residues. Per germline, CDR1 ENHRY and CDR2 SYGVKD. The CDR3 region has the DNA TGTGCCATCAGTGAGGAGGCGGGACCCGATCACAATGAGCAGTTCTTC. Its protein product is CAISEEAGPDHNEQFF.

V and J are TRBV27 and TRBJ2-7; D may match TRBD1 or TRBD2 (5 bases each). CDR1 MNHEY and CDR2 SMNVEV come from the germline V gene (reference sequence). V shed 4 bases and J shed 0 bases, with 13 bases lying between them. CDR3 length equals 15 residues. Here the CDR3 reads CASSSPGHNSYEQYF. CDR3 nucleotides: TGTGCCAGCAGTTCGCCGGGGCATAACTCCTACGAGCAGTACTTC.

V and J are TRBV19 and TRBJ1-1, with unresolved D. The CDR3 length is 11 residues. Germline loops: CDR1 LNHDA, CDR2 SQIVND (reference sequence). CDR3 sequence reads: CGSGRNTEAFF. Here the CDR3 DNA reads TGTGGTAGTGGACGGAACACTGAAGCTTTCTTT.

The V call is TRBV6-5, the J call TRBJ1-1; D not certain. The CDR3 has 13 residues. The V and J ends lost 10 bases and 7 bases respectively, with 19 bases between them. Germline-derived CDR1 and CDR2 are MNHEY and SVGAGI. The chain's CDR3 is CATSRGNLLEAFF. The CDR3 region has the DNA TGTGCCACGTCGCGGGGAAATTTACTTGAAGCTTTCTTT.

The chain recombines TRBV11-2 with TRBJ1-1; weak D call: TRBD1 (5 bases). Per the germline V gene, CDR1 is SGHAT and CDR2 is FQNNGV. The CDR3 sequence is 12 residues long. Trimming stripped 5 bases from V and 5 bases from J, with 9 bases between. The CDR3 nucleotides read TGTGCCAGCAGCCTTTGGACAACTGAAGCTTTCTTT. Its translation is CASSLWTTEAFF. Based on the CDR3 plus reference TRBV11-2 and TRBJ1-1, the full variable domain is EAGVAQSPRYKIIEKRQSVAFWCNPISGHATLYWYQQILGQGPKLLIQFQNNGVVDDSQLPKDRFSAERLKGVDSTLKIQPAKLEDSAVYLCASSLWTTEAFFGQGTRLTVV.

The CDR3 DNA is TGTGCCAGCAGCGCGGCGCTAGCGGTCGGCTATGAGCAGTTCTTC. Residues: CASSAALAVGYEQFF. J is TRBJ2-1 and V is TRBV7-9; 7 bases are a match to TRBD2. With 5 bases clipped from V and 8 bases from J, the junction kept 12 bases outside the gene matches. This CDR3 is 15 amino acids long. In germline, CDR1 is SEHNR, CDR2 FQNEAQ (reference sequence).

This chain uses TRBV19 with TRBJ2-3; the match to TRBD1 covers 9 bases. Looked up from germline, CDR1 is LNHDA and CDR2 is SQIVND (reference sequence). Trimming removed 3 bases from V and 9 bases from J; junction bases left unmatched: 16. This CDR3 region has 17 residues. The CDR3 here is CASSMSRDRVPLDTQYF. The CDR3, as DNA: TGTGCCAGTAGTATGAGCCGGGACAGGGTGCCCCTAGACACGCAGTATTTT.

J is TRBJ1-2 and V is TRBV2; D is unresolved. V was cut by 7 bases and J by 3 bases, with 12 bases left in between. There are 13 residues in the CDR3. Germline loops: CDR1 SNHLY, CDR2 FYNNEI. CDR3 region: CASKRQEDYGYTF. The CDR3, as DNA: TGTGCCAGCAAACGGCAGGAGGACTATGGCTACACCTTC.

This chain joins TRBV29-1 and TRBJ2-2; a possible D gene is TRBD2 (5 bases). Per germline, CDR1 SQVTM and CDR2 ANQGSEA. This CDR3 contains 13 residues. V was trimmed by 7 bases and J by 1 base, leaving 10 bases between them. CDR3 coding DNA: TGCAGCGCTCTTCGGGAGAACACCGGGGAGCTGTTTTTT. Translated: CSALRENTGELFF.

The chain links TRBV7-2 to TRBJ2-7; D not certain. The CDR3 totals 13 residues. The V gene lost 5 bases and the J gene lost 2 bases, with 10 bases spanning the gap. The germline CDR1 and CDR2 sequences are SGHTA and FQGNSA. The CDR3 sequence: CASSPYGTYEQYF. CDR3 DNA sequence: TGTGCCAGCAGCCCTTACGGCACCTACGAGCAGTACTTC. Filled out from reference TRBV7-2 and TRBJ2-7, the complete variable domain reads GAGVSQSPSNKVTEKGKDVELRCDPISGHTALYWYRQSLGQGLEFLIYFQGNSAPDKSGLPSDRFSAERTGGSVSTLTIQRTQQEDSAVYLCASSPYGTYEQYFGPGTRLTVT.

This clone was recorded once. The chain links TRBV18 to TRBJ2-7, with 7 bases matching TRBD1. The V segment lost 5 bases and the J segment 3 bases; nucleotides outside the gene matches: 4. Germline CDR1 reads KGHSH; CDR2 reads LQKENI. There are 13 residues in the CDR3. CDR3 protein: CASSRDSHYEQYF. The DNA of the CDR3 is TGTGCCAGCTCAAGGGACAGCCACTACGAGCAGTACTTC.

The chain combines TRBV7-9 with TRBJ2-7; the match to TRBD2 covers 7 bases. CDR3 length: 16 residues. Germline CDR1 reads SEHNR; CDR2 reads FQNEAQ (reference sequence). Losses at the gene ends were 5 bases for V and 7 bases for J; bases not matched to a gene: 17. The DNA for the CDR3 is TGTGCCAGCAGCCCTCTAAGGGAGGGTGGATGGCTTGAGCAGTACTTC. Translated, it gives CASSPLREGGWLEQYF.

The chain combines TRBV7-2 with TRBJ2-3; 12 bases agree with TRBD2. J was trimmed by 5 bases and V by 5 bases; bases with no gene match: 14. The CDR3 consists of 18 residues. Germline V gene lookup returns CDR1 SGHTA and CDR2 FQGNSA. CDR3 coding DNA: TGTGCCAGCAGCCCGCAGCTAGCGGGAGGGCTTGCCAAAGATACGCAGTATTTT. It codes for CASSPQLAGGLAKDTQYF.

The chain recombines TRBV2 with TRBJ2-2; D gene uncertain. The length of the CDR3 is 13 residues. From germline, CDR1 is SNHLY and CDR2 FYNNEI. Trimming removed 7 bases at V and 5 bases at J, with 11 bases between. The CDR3 DNA reads TGTGCCAGCATTGTGGGTAGAACCGGGGAGCTGTTTTTT. Translation gives CASIVGRTGELFF. Drawing the rest from reference TRBV2 and TRBJ2-2, the complete variable domain is EPEVTQTPSHQVTQMGQEVILRCVPISNHLYFYWYRQILGQKVEFLVSFYNNEISEKSEIFDDQFSVERPDGSNFTLKIRSTKLEDSAMYFCASIVGRTGELFFGEGSRLTVL.

The rearrangement joins TRBV21-1 to TRBJ2-3. TRBV21-1 is classified as a pseudogene. The CDR3 totals 13 residues. CDR3 nucleotide sequence: TGTGCCAGCAGCGACCGAGGGGCAGATACGCAGTATTTT. Its translation: CASSDRGADTQYF.